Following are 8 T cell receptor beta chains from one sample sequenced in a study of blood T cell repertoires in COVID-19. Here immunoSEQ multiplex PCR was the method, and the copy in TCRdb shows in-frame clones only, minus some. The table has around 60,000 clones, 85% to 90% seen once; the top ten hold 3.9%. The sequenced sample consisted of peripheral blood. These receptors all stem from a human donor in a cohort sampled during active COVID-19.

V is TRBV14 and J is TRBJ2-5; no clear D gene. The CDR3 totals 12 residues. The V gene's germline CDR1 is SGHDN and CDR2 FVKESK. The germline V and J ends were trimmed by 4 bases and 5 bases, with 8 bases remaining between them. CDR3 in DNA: TGTGCCAGCAGCCCCCCCCGGGAGACCCAGTACTTC. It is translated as CASSPPRETQYF.

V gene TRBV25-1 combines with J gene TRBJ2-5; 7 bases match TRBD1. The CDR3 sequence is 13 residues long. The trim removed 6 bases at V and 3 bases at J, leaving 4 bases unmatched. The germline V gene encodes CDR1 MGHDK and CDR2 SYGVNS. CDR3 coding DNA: TGTGCCAGCAGGGCAGGGGGAAAAGAGACCCAGTACTTC. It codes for CASRAGGKETQYF.

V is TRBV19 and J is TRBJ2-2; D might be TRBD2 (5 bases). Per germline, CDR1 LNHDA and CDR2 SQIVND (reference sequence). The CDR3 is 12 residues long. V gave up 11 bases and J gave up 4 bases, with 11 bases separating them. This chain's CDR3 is CALERGTGELFF. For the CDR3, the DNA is TGTGCCCTTGAACGGGGCACCGGGGAGCTGTTTTTT. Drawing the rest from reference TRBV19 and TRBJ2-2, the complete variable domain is DGGITQSPKYLFRKEGQNVTLSCEQNLNHDAMYWYRQDPGQGLRLIYYSQIVNDFQKGDIAEGYSVSREKKESFPLTVTSAQKNPTAFYLCALERGTGELFFGEGSRLTVL.

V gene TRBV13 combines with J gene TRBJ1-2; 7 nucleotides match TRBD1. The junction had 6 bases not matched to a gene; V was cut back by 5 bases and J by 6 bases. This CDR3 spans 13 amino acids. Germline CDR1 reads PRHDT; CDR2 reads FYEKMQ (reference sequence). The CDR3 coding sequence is TGTGCCAGCAGCGAACAGACAGGGAATGGCTACACCTTC. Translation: CASSEQTGNGYTF.

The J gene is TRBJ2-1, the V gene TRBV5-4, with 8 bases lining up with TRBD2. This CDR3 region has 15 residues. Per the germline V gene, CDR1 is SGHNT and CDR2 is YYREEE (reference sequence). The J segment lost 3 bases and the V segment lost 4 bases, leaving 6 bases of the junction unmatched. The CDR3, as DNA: TGTGCCAGCAGCCCGAAGCGGGAGCGCTACAATGAGCAGTTCTTC. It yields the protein CASSPKRERYNEQFF.

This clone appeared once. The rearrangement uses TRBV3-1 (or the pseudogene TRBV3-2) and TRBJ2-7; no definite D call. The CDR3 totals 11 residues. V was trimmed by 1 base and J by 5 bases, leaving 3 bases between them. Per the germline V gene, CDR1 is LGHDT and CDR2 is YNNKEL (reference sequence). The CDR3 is CASSQAHEQYF. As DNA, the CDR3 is TGTGCCAGCAGCCAAGCTCACGAGCAGTACTTC.

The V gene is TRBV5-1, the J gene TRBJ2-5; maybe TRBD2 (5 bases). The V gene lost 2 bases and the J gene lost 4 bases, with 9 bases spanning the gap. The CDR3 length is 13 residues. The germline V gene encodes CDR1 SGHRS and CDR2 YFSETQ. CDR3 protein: CASSLTGLETQYF. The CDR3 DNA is TGCGCCAGCAGCTTAACTGGACTAGAGACCCAGTACTTC.

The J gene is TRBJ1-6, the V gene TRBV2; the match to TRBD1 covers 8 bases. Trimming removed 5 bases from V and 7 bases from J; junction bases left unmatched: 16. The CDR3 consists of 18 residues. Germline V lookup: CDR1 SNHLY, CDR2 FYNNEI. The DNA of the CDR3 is TGTGCCAGCAGTCTTCTCACAGGGGGGGGAAACGTAAATTCACCCCTCCACTTT. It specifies CASSLLTGGGNVNSPLHF.